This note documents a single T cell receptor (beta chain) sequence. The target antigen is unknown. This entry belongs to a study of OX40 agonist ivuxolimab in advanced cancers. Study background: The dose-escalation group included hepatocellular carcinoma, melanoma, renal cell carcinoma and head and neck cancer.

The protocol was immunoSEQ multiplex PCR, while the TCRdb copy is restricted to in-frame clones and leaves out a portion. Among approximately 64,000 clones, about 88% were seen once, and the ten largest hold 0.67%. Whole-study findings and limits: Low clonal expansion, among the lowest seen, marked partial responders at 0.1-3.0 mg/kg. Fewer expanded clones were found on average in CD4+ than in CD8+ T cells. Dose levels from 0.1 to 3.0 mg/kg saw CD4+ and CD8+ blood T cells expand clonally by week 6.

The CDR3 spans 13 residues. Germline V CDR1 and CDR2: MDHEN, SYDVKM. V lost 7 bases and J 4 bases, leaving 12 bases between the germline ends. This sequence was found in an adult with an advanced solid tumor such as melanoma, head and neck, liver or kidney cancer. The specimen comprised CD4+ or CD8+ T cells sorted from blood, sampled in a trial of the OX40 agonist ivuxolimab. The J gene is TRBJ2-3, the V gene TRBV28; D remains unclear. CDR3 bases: TGTGCCAGCACCGCCTTAAGCCCAGATACGCAGTATTTT. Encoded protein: CASTALSPDTQYF.